These T cell receptor beta chains were read from a single sample in a study of blood T cell repertoires in COVID-19. Assay used: immunoSEQ multiplex PCR; TCRdb lists only in-frame clones, some missing. Here the sample spans 60,000 to 65,000 clones, roughly 71% being singletons. Sequenced: peripheral blood. The source is a woman of 80 years or more with acute or convalescent COVID-19. The CDR3 runs from the conserved cysteine through the conserved F or W. A D gene is named only where the DNA matches it firmly. Rows give clone size only sometimes, using once, few, many, or a class for an expanded clone.

abundance | j_gene | v_gene | d_gene | CDR3aa | CDR3nt
. | TRBJ1-1 | TRBV19 | . | CASSPGPLGTEAFF | TGTGCCAGTAGTCCGGGTCCTCTGGGCACTGAAGCTTTCTTT
. | TRBJ2-1 | TRBV7-6 | TRBD2 | CASSLVAGGGGYNEQFF | TGTGCCAGCAGCTTAGTAGCGGGAGGCGGGGGCTACAATGAGCAGTTCTTC
. | TRBJ1-2 | TRBV20-1 | TRBD1 | CSAKGGGYTF | TGCAGTGCTAAAGGGGGCGGCTACACCTTC
. | TRBJ2-7 | TRBV12-3/TRBV12-4 | . | CASSVLLYEQYF | TGTGCCAGCTCCGTCCTCCTTTACGAGCAGTACTTC
. | TRBJ1-5 | TRBV27 | . | CASSFTEATQPQHF | TGTGCCAGCAGTTTTACTGAGGCCACTCAGCCCCAGCATTTT
. | TRBJ2-7 | TRBV6-5 | . | CASSSPVGGEQYF | TGTGCCAGCAGTTCCCCGGTAGGAGGCGAGCAGTACTTC
few | TRBJ2-3 | TRBV7-2 | TRBD2 | CASSLLAGTDTQYF | TGTGCCAGCAGCTTACTAGCGGGAACAGATACGCAGTATTTT
few | TRBJ2-3 | TRBV6-6 | TRBD1 | CASSLTGALGTDTQYF | TGTGCCAGCAGTTTAACAGGGGCCTTGGGGACAGATACGCAGTATTTT
. | TRBJ2-1 | TRBV5-1 | TRBD1 | CASSSGQGLTTLHEQFF | TGCGCCAGCAGCTCGGGACAGGGTCTTACTACGCTCCATGAGCAGTTCTTC
. | TRBJ1-1 | TRBV24-1 | . | CATSDPVRHTEAFF | TGTGCCACCAGTGATCCGGTGAGGCACACTGAAGCTTTCTTT
. | TRBJ2-7 | TRBV19 | . | CASSTGRTYEQYF | TGTGCCAGTAGTACGGGGAGAACCTACGAGCAGTACTTC
. | TRBJ2-5 | TRBV18 | . | CASSPPIGGGGQETQYF | TGTGCCAGCTCACCACCGATCGGGGGAGGAGGCCAAGAGACCCAGTACTTC
. | TRBJ2-1 | TRBV7-9 | . | CASSPRGSSYNEQFF | TGTGCCAGCAGCCCTAGGGGGAGCTCCTACAATGAGCAGTTCTTC
. | TRBJ2-6 | TRBV6-2/TRBV6-3 | . | CASSYTGGANVLTF | TGTGCCAGCAGCTATACGGGTGGGGCCAACGTCCTGACTTTC
many | TRBJ2-5 | TRBV11-2 | TRBD2 | CASSLDRPLAGGPSSETQYF | TGTGCCAGCAGCTTAGATAGGCCTCTAGCGGGAGGGCCGAGTTCCGAGACCCAGTACTTC
. | TRBJ2-5 | TRBV24-1 | . | CATSEGGFEGRETQYF | TGTGCCACCAGTGAGGGGGGTTTTGAGGGCCGGGAGACCCAGTACTTC
. | TRBJ2-7 | TRBV7-3 | . | CASSMTGHYEQYF | TGTGCCAGCAGTATGACAGGACACTACGAGCAGTACTTC
. | TRBJ1-2 | TRBV11-2 | TRBD1 | CASSFTGGGYTF | TGTGCCAGCAGCTTTACAGGGGGCGGCTACACCTTC
many | TRBJ1-5 | TRBV19 | TRBD1 | CASSIPGQGTQPQHF | TGTGCCAGTAGTATCCCGGGACAGGGGACTCAGCCCCAGCATTTT
. | TRBJ2-1 | TRBV28 | TRBD1 | CARLRDRGRFGRFF | TGTGCCAGACTCCGGGACAGGGGAAGATTTGGTAGGTTCTTC
. | TRBJ2-7 | TRBV27 | TRBD1 | CASRRTGAYEQYF | TGTGCCAGCAGGAGGACAGGGGCCTACGAGCAGTACTTC
. | TRBJ2-3 | TRBV28 | TRBD2 | CASRTSGRVTDTQYF | TGTGCCAGCAGGACGAGCGGGAGGGTCACAGATACGCAGTATTTT
. | TRBJ2-7 | TRBV6-4 | . | CASSDTTPRVEQYF | TGTGCCAGCAGTGACACCACCCCCAGGGTTGAGCAGTACTTC
. | TRBJ1-1 | TRBV4-3 | TRBD1 | CASSRQGNTEAFF | TGCGCCAGCAGCCGACAGGGGAACACTGAAGCTTTCTTT
once | TRBJ1-5 | TRBV7-2 | TRBD1 | CASRRDRVSNQPQHF | TGTGCCAGCAGAAGGGACAGGGTGAGCAATCAGCCCCAGCATTTT
. | TRBJ2-2 | TRBV4-2 | . | CASSQQAIVESGELFF | TGTGCCAGCAGCCAACAGGCGATTGTCGAATCCGGGGAGCTGTTTTTT
once | TRBJ1-1 | TRBV18 | TRBD1 | CASSSEIGQGNVEAFF | TGTGCCAGCTCAAGCGAAATCGGACAGGGGAATGTTGAAGCTTTCTTT